This T cell receptor (beta chain) was obtained from a study of blood T cell repertoires in COVID-19. Study background: Sample material is recorded as cDNA or gDNA derived from T cells, B-cell-depleted T cells, or PBMCs.

In the authors' workflow: Amplifying reference gene primers gave estimates of nucleated cell counts. This table comes from immunoSEQ multiplex PCR, and its TCRdb copy is limited to in-frame clones, with some not included. The D gene and trimming were derived from the DNA, and the V and J assignments and clone size from that table. The table lists some 64,000 clones, more than 70% of them singletons, with about 6% in the top ten. V gave up 1 base and J gave up 3 bases, with 10 bases separating them. The germline CDR1 and CDR2 sequences are SEHNR and FQNEAQ (reference sequence). This CDR3 spans 16 amino acids.

This receptor was identified in an older woman with acute or convalescent COVID-19. Sequencing was performed on peripheral blood. The rearrangement joins TRBV7-9 to TRBJ2-6, with D maybe TRBD2 (5 bases). Written as DNA, the CDR3 is TGTGCCAGCAGCTTAGTGTCGGACTTTGGGGCCAACGTCCTGACTTTC. It yields the protein CASSLVSDFGANVLTF. Complete variable domain (other parts from reference TRBV7-9 and TRBJ2-6): DTGVSQNPRHKITKRGQNVTFRCDPISEHNRLYWYRQTLGQGPEFLTYFQNEAQLEKSRLLSDRFSAERPKGSFSTLEIQRTEQGDSAMYLCASSLVSDFGANVLTFGAGSRLTVL.